One and the same sample provided the 31 T cell receptor beta chains below, sequenced in a study of blood T cells in healthy people across ages. Primers used in a second PCR of roughly 6 to 12 cycles were a sample-barcoded 5' primer and a J-beta primer mix. Via MiXCR, TCRdb re-called the 5' RACE reads, giving one row per CDR3 protein. Of hundreds of thousands of distinct CDR3 sequences in the sample, around three fifths are singletons; the top ten hold approximately 40%. The sequenced sample was blood. These receptors came from a man aged 55 to 70 in good health.

Only a few counts were recorded for this clonotype. The chain uses TRBV7-2 and TRBJ2-5, with TRBD2 as a possible D gene (7 bases). V lost 8 bases and J lost 1, with 11 bases in between. This CDR3 spans 13 amino acids. CDR1 SGHTA and CDR2 FQGNSA come from the germline V gene. The CDR3 loop is CASARGAQETQYF. The CDR3 DNA sequence: TGTGCCAGCGCTCGGGGGGCCCAAGAGACCCAGTACTTC.

This clonotype was detected only a few times. The V and J genes are TRBV7-2 and TRBJ2-4; D might be TRBD1 or TRBD2, each matching 5 bases. CDR3 length equals 15 residues. CDR1 is SGHTA, CDR2 FQGNSA, per germline. V lost 5 bases, J lost 2 bases, and 13 bases lay in between. This chain's CDR3 is CASSASGTSKNIQYF. In DNA form, the CDR3 reads TGTGCCAGCAGCGCCTCCGGGACGTCCAAAAACATTCAGTACTTC.

The chain is built from TRBV7-9 and TRBJ1-5, with no clear D. Per the germline V gene, CDR1 is SEHNR and CDR2 is FQNEAQ (reference sequence). V dropped 3 bases and J dropped 10 bases, with 10 bases sitting between them. This CDR3 is built from 12 residues. The CDR3, as DNA: TGTGCCAGCAGCTTCGAATGGGATCCCCAGCATTTT. Its protein product is CASSFEWDPQHF.

The V gene is TRBV10-3, the J gene TRBJ2-4; D not resolved. The CDR3 sequence is 15 residues long. Germline loops: CDR1 ENHRY, CDR2 SYGVKD. Trimming left V 0 bases short and J 0 bases short, with 6 bases between. The CDR3 region is CAISESTGAKNIQYF. The CDR3 nucleotides read TGTGCCATCAGTGAGTCAACGGGAGCCAAAAACATTCAGTACTTC.

This chain uses TRBV6-1 with TRBJ1-2; D unclear. This CDR3 is 14 amino acids long. Trimming stripped 0 bases from V and 4 bases from J, with 9 bases between. CDR1 is MNHNS and CDR2 is SASEGT in the germline V gene. The CDR3 DNA reads as TGTGCCAGCAGTGAAGCGCGGGTAATCTATGGCTACACCTTC. Protein sequence: CASSEARVIYGYTF.

This clonotype was counted between two and nine times. A read error may be the cause here, since a much bigger clone is one base away. This chain uses TRBV14 with TRBJ2-1; TRBD1 might be the D (6 bases). The CDR3 loop spans 17 amino acids. The V end lost 5 bases, the J end lost 0 bases, and 17 bases lay between the germline ends. Germline CDR1 and CDR2: SGHDN and FVKESK. CDR3 region: CASSTYRDVGSYNEQFF. For the CDR3, the DNA is TGTGCCAGCAGCACCTACAGGGACGTTGGCTCCTACAATGAGCAGTTCTTC. Complete variable domain (other parts from reference TRBV14 and TRBJ2-1): EAGVTQFPSHSVIEKGQTVTLRCDPISGHDNLYWYRRVMGKEIKFLLHFVKESKQDESGMPNNRFLAERTGGTYSTLKVQPAELEDSGVYFCASSTYRDVGSYNEQFFGPGTRLTVL.

The chain recombines TRBV28 with TRBJ1-1; no clear D. Per germline, CDR1 MDHEN and CDR2 SYDVKM. The CDR3 consists of 13 residues. V was shortened by 2 bases and J by 1 base, with 5 bases between the two germline ends. CDR3 DNA: TGTGCCAGCAGTTTAAAGGCGAACACTGAAGCTTTCTTT. Encoded protein: CASSLKANTEAFF.

For this clonotype: A clone one base away is much larger, so this may be a read error. DNA for the CDR3: TGCAGTGCTAGAGGGTTCGGGAAACTAGCGGGCGGCTCTGGGGACGAGCAGTTCTTC. It is translated as CSARGFGKLAGGSGDEQFF. This chain connects TRBV20-1 to TRBJ2-1, with TRBD2 identical over 9 bases. With V trimmed by 1 base and J by 10 bases, 23 bases remained unmatched. The germline CDR1 and CDR2 sequences are DFQATT and SNEGSKA (reference sequence). CDR3 length equals 19 residues.

In its sample, this clonotype was seen a few times. J is TRBJ1-2 and V is TRBV20-1; D uncertain. Germline V gene data show CDR1 as DFQATT and CDR2 as SNEGSKA (reference sequence). The CDR3 sequence is 13 residues long. V lost 3 bases and J lost 4, with 12 bases in between. The CDR3 bases are TGCAGTGCTAGCCCCCCGCCCGTCTATGGCTACACCTTC. It encodes CSASPPPVYGYTF.

The V call is TRBV20-1, the J call TRBJ1-5, with a tentative D call TRBD1 (5 bases). The CDR3 is made up of 14 amino acids. V lost 4 bases and J lost 0, with 10 bases in between. In germline, CDR1 is DFQATT, CDR2 SNEGSKA (reference sequence). The CDR3: CSAKNRFSNQPQHF. CDR3 DNA: TGCAGTGCTAAGAACAGGTTTAGCAATCAGCCCCAGCATTTT.

The chain combines TRBV6-1 with TRBJ1-4; D is unresolved. CDR1 and CDR2 from the germline V gene are MNHNS and SASEGT. This CDR3 is 15 amino acids long. The ends were cut back, 6 bases at V and 3 bases at J, with 14 bases in the middle. CDR3 coding DNA: TGTGCCAGCAGGAGGACGGATTCCCCTAATGAAAAACTGTTTTTT. It is translated as CASRRTDSPNEKLFF.

This clonotype came up a few times. The rearrangement links TRBV9 to TRBJ2-6; 8 bases are a match to TRBD1. Germline V gene lookup returns CDR1 SGDLS and CDR2 YYNGEE. The CDR3 contains 18 residues. Trimming took 0 bases from V and 0 from J; bases not matched to a gene: 5. The CDR3 DNA sequence: TGTGCCAGCAGCGTAGCAGGGGGCCTCGACTCTGGGGCCAACGTCCTGACTTTC. This gives the protein CASSVAGGLDSGANVLTF. Drawing the rest from reference TRBV9 and TRBJ2-6, the complete variable domain is DSGVTQTPKHLITATGQRVTLRCSPRSGDLSVYWYQQSLDQGLQFLIQYYNGEERAKGNILERFSAQQFPDLHSELNLSSLELGDSALYFCASSVAGGLDSGANVLTFGAGSRLTVL.

The chain combines TRBV5-1 with TRBJ2-4, with TRBD1 matching over 11 bases. CDR1 is SGHRS, CDR2 YFSETQ, per germline. V lost 4 bases to trimming and J lost 13 bases; unmatched junction nucleotides: 13. The CDR3 contains 15 residues. The DNA for the CDR3 is TGCGCCAGCAGCCGGACAGGGGGCGGGTCTGAAGAGCAGTACTTC. It translates to CASSRTGGGSEEQYF. Variable domain in full (rest from reference TRBV5-1 and TRBJ2-4): KAGVTQTPRYLIKTRGQQVTLSCSPISGHRSVSWYQQTPGQGLQFLFEYFSETQRNKGNFPGRFSGRQFSNSRSEMNVSTLELGDSALYLCASSRTGGGSEEQYFGAGTRLSVL.

The chain recombines TRBV2 with TRBJ1-3, with 9 nucleotides matching TRBD1. Germline loops: CDR1 SNHLY, CDR2 FYNNEI. Trimming took 5 bases from V and 1 from J; bases not matched to a gene: 3. CDR3 length: 15 amino acids. This CDR3 reads CASSRTGDSGNTIYF. The CDR3 nucleotides read TGTGCCAGCAGTCGGACAGGGGATTCTGGAAACACCATATATTTT.

The J gene is TRBJ2-7, the V gene TRBV7-2; D may be TRBD1 or TRBD2 (5 bases each). Germline CDR1 reads SGHTA; CDR2 reads FQGNSA. The CDR3 has 20 residues. V was clipped by 5 bases and J by 1 base, with 30 bases between them. In nucleotides, the CDR3 is TGTGCCAGCAGCGCCCTAACCGGGACCAAGAGTTTTCGACGGTCCTACGAGCAGTACTTC. Translation: CASSALTGTKSFRRSYEQYF.

There are a few counts of this clonotype. This rearrangement joins TRBV7-2 to TRBJ2-5; D is uncertain. Trimming pared 0 bases from V and 5 bases from J, leaving 7 bases between. Germline V lookup: CDR1 SGHTA, CDR2 FQGNSA. This CDR3 contains 13 residues. The CDR3 DNA reads TGTGCCAGCAGCTTAGCGGACCCTGAGACCCAGTACTTC. Its translation: CASSLADPETQYF.

The V call is TRBV10-2, the J call TRBJ1-6; 7 nucleotides match TRBD1. The CDR3 has 14 amino acids. CDR1 is WSHSY and CDR2 is SAAADI in the germline V gene. The J segment lost 8 bases and the V segment lost 4 bases, leaving 5 bases of the junction unmatched. The CDR3 region is CASSVGTAYSPLHF. As DNA, the CDR3 is TGCGCCAGCAGTGTGGGGACAGCATATTCACCCCTCCACTTT.

V is TRBV5-1 and J is TRBJ1-5, with D unresolved. The CDR3 spans 14 residues. Between the trimmed V and J ends, which lost 0 bases and 9 bases, there was a span of 13 bases. CDR1 is SGHRS, CDR2 YFSETQ, per germline. Here the CDR3 DNA reads TGCGCCAGCAGCTTGGATGGCGTTCTACCGCCCCAGCATTTT. Translating it yields CASSLDGVLPPQHF.

Only a few counts were recorded for this clonotype. This sequence joins TRBV20-1 and TRBJ2-3; 7 bases are a match to TRBD2. This CDR3 has 13 residues. Trimming at V came to 5 bases and at J to 6 bases, leaving 8 bases not matched to a gene. From germline, CDR1 is DFQATT and CDR2 SNEGSKA (reference sequence). The CDR3 bases are TGCAGTGCTGAAGCGGGATCTCGGGATACGCAGTATTTT. Translation: CSAEAGSRDTQYF.

There are a few counts of this clonotype. The V call is TRBV5-5, the J call TRBJ1-2; TRBD1 matches at 7 bases. CDR3 size: 15 residues. With V trimmed by 4 bases and J by 7 bases, 13 bases remained unmatched. Germline V gene data show CDR1 as SGHKS and CDR2 as YYEKEE (reference sequence). CDR3 nucleotides: TGTGCCAGCAGCGAACAGACAGGGCTTCCTTTTGGCTACACCTTC. Amino acids: CASSEQTGLPFGYTF.

This clonotype was detected only a few times. The chain combines TRBV20-1 with TRBJ2-1, with D perhaps TRBD2 (6 bases). Germline CDR1 reads DFQATT; CDR2 reads SNEGSKA (reference sequence). This CDR3 comprises 16 residues. With 0 bases removed from V and 3 bases from J, the gap between germline ends came to 15 bases. Here the CDR3 DNA reads TGCAGTGCTAGAGATGCCCTAGAGGAGGGCTACAATGAGCAGTTCTTC. It specifies CSARDALEEGYNEQFF.

This chain uses TRBV20-1 with TRBJ1-6, with a weak D call TRBD1 (5 bases). The V end lost 5 bases, the J end lost 4 bases, and 15 bases lay between the germline ends. The CDR3 is 15 amino acids. The germline CDR1 and CDR2 sequences are DFQATT and SNEGSKA (reference sequence). CDR3 sequence (DNA): TGCAGTGCTCGCAGGGAATCCCTGTATAATTCACCCCTCCACTTT. Amino acids: CSARRESLYNSPLHF.

The genes are TRBV2 and TRBJ2-6; D is perhaps TRBD1 (5 bases). Germline CDR1 is SNHLY and CDR2 is FYNNEI. Trimming pared 6 bases from V and 2 bases from J, leaving 8 bases between. CDR3 length: 14 amino acids. The CDR3 DNA follows: TGTGCCAGCAGCGCGACAGCTGGGGCCAACGTCCTGACTTTC. As protein: CASSATAGANVLTF. Complete variable domain (other parts from reference TRBV2 and TRBJ2-6): EPEVTQTPSHQVTQMGQEVILRCVPISNHLYFYWYRQILGQKVEFLVSFYNNEISEKSEIFDDQFSVERPDGSNFTLKIRSTKLEDSAMYFCASSATAGANVLTFGAGSRLTVL.

CDR3: CASSNRAAPNSPLHF. The CDR3, as DNA: TGTGCCAGCAGCAACCGGGCGGCACCGAATTCACCCCTCCACTTT. The chain is built from TRBV14 and TRBJ1-6; no firm D call. V gave up 5 bases and J gave up 7 bases, with 15 bases separating them. From germline, CDR1 is SGHDN and CDR2 FVKESK. This CDR3 region has 15 residues.

As to this clonotype: One end of the junction varies from germline; a read error may be responsible. The chain recombines TRBV9 with TRBJ1-3, with D perhaps matching TRBD1 (5 bases). Germline V gene sequence: CDR1 SGDLS, CDR2 YYNGEE. The CDR3 is made up of 17 amino acids. The CDR3 DNA sequence: TGTGCCAGCAGCGTAGCGGCGGGGCGCGGTTCTGGGAACACCATATATTTT. It encodes CASSVAAGRGSGNTIYF. The whole variable domain, filled in from reference TRBV9 and TRBJ1-3, reads DSGVTQTPKHLITATGQRVTLRCSPRSGDLSVYWYQQSLDQGLQFLIQYYNGEERAKGNILERFSAQQFPDLHSELNLSSLELGDSALYFCASSVAAGRGSGNTIYFGEGSWLTVV.

The chain employs TRBV20-1 and TRBJ1-1; tentatively, D is TRBD1 (5 bases). V lost 7 bases and J lost 1, with 7 bases in between. This CDR3 is built from 11 residues. Germline V gives CDR1 DFQATT, CDR2 SNEGSKA (reference sequence). The CDR3 DNA reads TGCAGTGGGACACCGAACACTGAAGCTTTCTTT. It encodes CSGTPNTEAFF.

V gene TRBV28 combines with J gene TRBJ2-4; either TRBD1 or TRBD2 may fit D (5 bases each). The J call is in doubt because the DNA end fits TRBJ2-7 better. CDR1 and CDR2 from the germline V gene are MDHEN and SYDVKM. CDR3 length: 15 amino acids. In DNA, the CDR3 is TGTGCCAGCAGTCCCTCTTTATGGGGGACCTACGAGCAGTACTTC. Translation: CASSPSLWGTYEQYF.

This clonotype came up many times. This rearrangement joins TRBV6-2 or TRBV6-3 to TRBJ2-3, with TRBD2 identical over 11 bases. The V gene's germline CDR1 is MNHEY and CDR2 SVGEGT. V was clipped by 7 bases and J by 14 bases; unmatched bases: 14. CDR3 length: 14 residues. This chain's CDR3 is CASIYDSGGAAAYF. CDR3 nucleotides: TGTGCCAGCATCTACGATAGCGGGGGGGCCGCGGCGTATTTT.

This rearrangement joins TRBV29-1 to TRBJ2-2; D is possibly TRBD2 (5 bases). Germline V gene data show CDR1 as SQVTM and CDR2 as ANQGSEA. The CDR3 length is 15 residues. Trimming cost V 7 bases and J 4 bases, with 19 bases left between them. CDR3 nucleotides: TGCAGCGCCTCGGGTCTGAGGGTTCCCACCGGGGAGCTGTTTTTT. Its translation: CSASGLRVPTGELFF.

This rearrangement joins TRBV6-2 or TRBV6-3 to TRBJ2-5; tentatively, D is TRBD2 (6 bases). The CDR3 runs 12 residues. CDR1 is MNHEY, CDR2 SVGEGT, per germline. Trimming removed 4 bases from V and 11 bases from J, with 14 bases in between. The CDR3 here is CASSWAGEEQYF. As DNA, the CDR3 is TGTGCCAGCAGTTGGGCCGGGGAGGAGCAGTACTTC.

The chain carries TRBV7-7 and TRBJ2-5; TRBD2 aligns across 10 bases. J was trimmed by 5 bases and V by 3 bases; bases with no gene match: 6. There are 15 residues in the CDR3. In germline, CDR1 is SSHAT, CDR2 FNYEAQ (reference sequence). The CDR3 DNA is TGTGCCAGCAGCTTCGTATTAGCGGGGGGTGAGACCCAGTACTTC. It translates to CASSFVLAGGETQYF.